This is a list of T cell receptor beta chains from one sample in a study of T-cell memory formation after mild COVID-19. TCRdb called the 5' RACE reads again in MiXCR, with one record for every CDR3 protein. Of 200,000 to 300,000 distinct CDR3 sequences in the sample, over 15% were seen once. The source material was PBMCs or a T cell subset sorted from them (not recorded which). The receptors originated from a man between 18 and 29 years old who had mild COVID-19 (a few samples of this study predate the infection). Cell type and time point are not known. Both conserved end residues are part of each CDR3. D genes are given only for firm matches. For some rows the clone size is stated as once, few or many, or as a class when expanded; others skip it.

v_call	j_call	cdr3_length	clone_size	d_call	cdr3_nt	cdr3_aa
TRBV20-1	TRBJ2-2	12	few	-	TGCAGTGCTAAGTGGAACACCGGGGAGCTGTTTTTT	CSAKWNTGELFF
TRBV5-1	TRBJ1-4	14	few	-	TGCGCCAGCGCTGAGCTGGCGACTAATGAAAAACTGTTTTTT	CASAELATNEKLFF
TRBV7-2	TRBJ1-2	14	few	-	TGTGCCAGCAGCCCGGACCCTGCTAACTATGGCTACACCTTC	CASSPDPANYGYTF
TRBV5-1	TRBJ2-1	13	few	TRBD1	TGCGCCAGCAGCTCCACAGGGGTAGACGAGCAGTTCTTC	CASSSTGVDEQFF
TRBV5-1	TRBJ1-6	13	few	TRBD1	TGCGCCAGCCGGGACAGCTATAATTCACCCCTCCACTTT	CASRDSYNSPLHF
TRBV5-1	TRBJ2-4	14	few	-	TGCGCCAGCAGCATTGACAAACCTGGGAACATTCAGTACTTC	CASSIDKPGNIQYF
TRBV30	TRBJ2-1	14	-	TRBD2	TGTGCCTGGAGTGAGCTAGCGGGGGACCAGACGGGGTTCTTC	CAWSELAGDQTGFF
TRBV24-1	TRBJ2-5	15	-	-	TGTGCCACCAGTGATTTTTCCGTTGCGGGCGCGACCCAGTACTTC	CATSDFSVAGATQYF
TRBV20-1	TRBJ1-1	11	-	-	TGCAGTGCCCCCCTAAACACTGAAGCTTTCTTT	CSAPLNTEAFF
TRBV7-2	TRBJ2-5	15	-	TRBD2	TGTGCCAGCAGCACCGAAGCGGGGGGCGGGCGGACCCAGTACTTC	CASSTEAGGGRTQYF
TRBV5-1	TRBJ2-7	14	few	-	TGCGCCAGCAGCTGGACCGGGGCAAACTACGAGCAGTACTTC	CASSWTGANYEQYF
TRBV5-1	TRBJ2-3	13	many	-	TGCGCCAGCAGCTCCCGCCGGACAGATACGCAGTATTTT	CASSSRRTDTQYF
TRBV11-2	TRBJ2-5	16	-	TRBD1	TGTGCCAGCACCTTTGGGTATACAGGGGGCCCGAAGACCCAGTACTTC	CASTFGYTGGPKTQYF